The rows below give T cell receptor beta chains drawn from one sample of a study of T cells in Graves' hyperthyroidism and ophthalmopathy. From the multiplex PCR reads, TCRdb called clonotypes with MiXCR, one entry per CDR3 protein. The profile shows some 570,000 distinct CDR3 sequences, 14% of them singletons. The sequencing sample was made of blood. These TCRs come from a woman aged 18-30 years with Graves' ophthalmopathy. CDR3s include the opening cysteine and the closing phenylalanine or tryptophan. The D gene is left open where the match is weak. Clone size is stated in some rows and not others, as once, few, many or a class when expanded.

size,V,D,J,CDR3,DNA
many,TRBV12-3/TRBV12-4,TRBD1,TRBJ1-2,CASSFRGLVYGYTF,TGTGCCAGCAGTTTTAGGGGGCTGGTCTATGGCTACACCTTC
many,TRBV13,TRBD1,TRBJ1-1,CASRTWGTGDTEAFF,TGTGCCAGCAGAACGTGGGGGACAGGGGACACTGAAGCTTTCTTT
many,TRBV4-3,-,TRBJ2-1,CASSQDGGGVDYNEQFF,TGCGCCAGCAGCCAAGATGGTGGGGGCGTGGACTACAATGAGCAGTTCTTC
many,TRBV6-2/TRBV6-3,TRBD2,TRBJ2-4,CASSHRLGTSGRENIQYF,TGTGCCAGCAGTCACCGTCTTGGAACTAGCGGGCGAGAAAACATTCAGTACTTC
many,TRBV5-8,-,TRBJ2-7,CASSPRDRASYEQYF,TGTGCCAGCAGCCCCCGGGACCGGGCGTCCTACGAGCAGTACTTC
many,TRBV6-2/TRBV6-3,-,TRBJ2-7,CASSYSPAMPYEQYF,TGTGCCAGCAGTTACTCCCCAGCGATGCCTTACGAGCAGTACTTC
many,TRBV2,-,TRBJ2-6,CASRERGSGANVLTF,TGTGCCAGCAGGGAAAGGGGCTCTGGGGCCAACGTCCTGACTTTC
-,TRBV9,-,TRBJ1-2,CASSVGGYDYGYTF,TGTGCCAGCAGCGTAGGGGGTTACGACTATGGCTACACCTTC
many,TRBV19,TRBD1,TRBJ2-3,CASSEGQSTDTQYF,TGTGCCAGTAGTGAGGGACAGTCGACAGATACGCAGTATTTT
many,TRBV6-1,-,TRBJ1-6,CASTGQSFNSPLHF,TGTGCCAGCACCGGACAGAGCTTTAATTCACCCCTCCACTTT
few,TRBV7-8,-,TRBJ2-2,CASSSNRPFQGPGTTGELFF,TGTGCCAGCAGTTCGAATCGTCCTTTTCAGGGGCCGGGGACCACCGGGGAGCTGTTTTTT
few,TRBV9,-,TRBJ2-1,CASSFSTGPYNEQFF,TGTGCCAGCAGCTTCTCAACTGGGCCCTACAATGAGCAGTTCTTC
many,TRBV19,-,TRBJ2-1,CASSEGLDNYNEQFF,TGTGCCAGTAGTGAGGGACTTGATAATTACAATGAGCAGTTCTTC
few,TRBV6-1,-,TRBJ1-1,CASRTGMYTEAFF,TGTGCCAGCAGAACAGGGATGTACACTGAAGCTTTCTTT
-,TRBV7-9,-,TRBJ1-4,CASSLLQADEKLFF,TGTGCCAGCAGCTTATTACAGGCGGATGAAAAACTGTTTTTT
many,TRBV7-2,TRBD1,TRBJ1-4,CASSLGTGSEKLFF,TGTGCCAGCAGCTTAGGGACAGGGAGTGAAAAACTGTTTTTT
few,TRBV27,-,TRBJ1-2,CASSLSGSGQPYGYTF,TGTGCCAGCAGTTTATCTGGGAGTGGACAGCCCTATGGCTACACCTTC
few,TRBV5-1,-,TRBJ1-2,CASSLDRGSNYGYTF,TGCGCCAGCAGCTTGGATAGGGGGAGCAACTATGGCTACACCTTC
many,TRBV5-1,TRBD2,TRBJ2-7,CASSPLNPGLAGNEQYF,TGCGCCAGCAGCCCCTTAAACCCGGGACTAGCGGGTAACGAGCAGTACTTC
many,TRBV24-1,-,TRBJ1-1,CATRKERGAPLNTEAFF,TGTGCCACCAGAAAAGAGAGGGGAGCACCTTTGAACACTGAAGCTTTCTTT
-,TRBV6-2/TRBV6-3,TRBD1,TRBJ2-3,CASSRQGAGTDTQYF,TGTGCCAGCAGTCGACAGGGGGCAGGCACAGATACGCAGTATTTT
many,TRBV2,-,TRBJ1-1,CASTLERINTEAFF,TGTGCCAGCACGCTGGAGCGGATAAACACTGAAGCTTTCTTT
few,TRBV18,TRBD1,TRBJ1-2,CASSPPAGGGYTF,TGTGCCAGCTCACCGCCGGCAGGGGGTGGCTACACCTTC
many,TRBV28,TRBD2,TRBJ2-5,CASSREGAGETQYF,TGTGCCAGCAGTAGGGAGGGAGCTGGAGAGACCCAGTACTTC
many,TRBV29-1,-,TRBJ1-1,CSVQSWGSYTEAFF,TGCAGCGTCCAATCTTGGGGATCATACACTGAAGCTTTCTTT
many,TRBV19,TRBD1,TRBJ1-1,CASSQGQQAFF,TGTGCCAGTAGTCAGGGACAGCAAGCTTTCTTT
many,TRBV28,TRBD1,TRBJ1-5,CASSFGTAFVNEAQHF,TGTGCCAGCAGTTTCGGGACAGCGTTTGTAAATGAGGCCCAGCATTTT
many,TRBV7-9,TRBD2,TRBJ2-3,CASSLGLAGRDTQYF,TGTGCCAGCAGCCTTGGACTAGCGGGTCGAGATACGCAGTATTTT
few,TRBV12-3/TRBV12-4,-,TRBJ2-7,CASSFGGPPFYEQYF,TGTGCCAGCAGTTTCGGGGGGCCCCCCTTCTACGAGCAGTACTTC
few,TRBV28,TRBD1,TRBJ1-4,CASSYPTRDRDEKLFF,TGTGCCAGCAGCTATCCCACCCGGGACAGGGACGAAAAACTGTTTTTT
-,TRBV10-3,TRBD2,TRBJ2-1,CAISGTSVTSSYNEQFF,TGTGCCATCAGTGGGACTAGCGTAACCAGCTCCTACAATGAGCAGTTCTTC
many,TRBV2,-,TRBJ1-4,CASSERLGGSNEKLFF,TGTGCCAGCAGTGAGAGGTTGGGAGGGTCGAATGAAAAACTGTTTTTT
many,TRBV7-8,TRBD1,TRBJ1-1,CASSSRGQGKKAFF,TGTGCCAGCAGCTCTAGAGGACAGGGGAAAAAAGCTTTCTTT
-,TRBV4-1,TRBD2,TRBJ2-2,CASSYGLAGNSWTGELFF,TGCGCCAGCAGCTACGGACTAGCGGGAAACTCGTGGACCGGGGAGCTGTTTTTT
-,TRBV24-1,TRBD2,TRBJ2-2,CATREHSGSTGELFF,TGTGCCACCAGAGAGCATAGCGGGTCCACCGGGGAGCTGTTTTTT
-,TRBV6-1,TRBD1,TRBJ1-3,CASRLDRAAGNTIYF,TGTGCCAGCAGGCTGGACAGGGCGGCTGGAAACACCATATATTTT
few,TRBV6-1,TRBD2,TRBJ2-5,CASRSRLARETQYF,TGTGCCAGCAGAAGTAGACTAGCGAGAGAGACCCAGTACTTC
many,TRBV28,TRBD2,TRBJ2-1,CASIKRDYYNEQFF,TGTGCCAGCATCAAGCGGGATTACTACAATGAGCAGTTCTTC
many,TRBV12-3/TRBV12-4,-,TRBJ1-2,CASSFREANYGYTF,TGTGCCAGCAGTTTCCGTGAGGCTAACTATGGCTACACCTTC
many,TRBV10-3,-,TRBJ2-7,CAISESADRTYEQYF,TGTGCCATCAGTGAGTCGGCGGACAGAACCTACGAGCAGTACTTC
-,TRBV6-1,-,TRBJ2-1,CASSIGTQQFF,TGTGCCAGCAGCATAGGCACCCAGCAGTTCTTC
many,TRBV29-1,-,TRBJ1-1,CSVFVGDYTEAFF,TGCAGCGTTTTCGTCGGGGATTACACTGAAGCTTTCTTT
many,TRBV3-1,-,TRBJ1-2,CASSQPANPYGYTF,TGTGCCAGCAGCCAACCAGCTAACCCCTATGGCTACACCTTC
-,TRBV15,TRBD1,TRBJ2-1,CATSRDQGASYNEQFF,TGTGCCACCAGCAGAGATCAGGGGGCCTCCTACAATGAGCAGTTCTTC
few,TRBV10-3,-,TRBJ2-2,CAISEVWDSTGELFF,TGTGCCATCAGTGAGGTGTGGGATTCCACCGGGGAGCTGTTTTTT
many,TRBV12-3/TRBV12-4,TRBD2,TRBJ2-1,CASSAPSAGRNEQFF,TGTGCCAGCAGTGCCCCTTCAGCGGGAAGAAATGAGCAGTTCTTC
many,TRBV28,-,TRBJ2-1,CASSPALDGYNEQFF,TGTGCCAGCAGTCCCGCACTAGACGGCTACAATGAGCAGTTCTTC
-,TRBV7-9,TRBD1,TRBJ2-7,CASSLVLLRQGISYEQYF,TGTGCCAGCAGCTTAGTTTTATTGCGACAGGGGATTAGCTACGAGCAGTACTTC
many,TRBV30,TRBD1,TRBJ1-5,CAWSSTAGTGGQPQHF,TGTGCCTGGTCATCGACCGCCGGGACAGGCGGTCAGCCCCAGCATTTT
-,TRBV4-2,TRBD2,TRBJ2-1,CASSQDTSGSPNEQFF,TGTGCCAGCAGCCAAGATACTAGCGGGAGCCCCAATGAGCAGTTCTTC
many,TRBV2,-,TRBJ2-2,CASSIQGGALRTGELFF,TGTGCCAGCAGTATCCAGGGGGGCGCCCTGAGGACCGGGGAGCTGTTTTTT
many,TRBV6-1,TRBD1,TRBJ1-1,CASRPGTGQNTEAFF,TGTGCCAGCAGACCCGGGACAGGACAGAACACTGAAGCTTTCTTT
many,TRBV6-6,TRBD1,TRBJ2-7,CASSYSETGYEQYF,TGTGCCAGCAGTTACTCGGAGACAGGGTACGAGCAGTACTTC
many,TRBV2,-,TRBJ2-1,CASSVEQSSYNEQFF,TGTGCCAGCAGTGTGGAGCAAAGCTCCTACAATGAGCAGTTCTTC
many,TRBV20-1,TRBD2,TRBJ2-3,CSAREDAGGTGLADTQYF,TGCAGTGCTAGAGAAGATGCGGGAGGGACGGGGTTAGCAGATACGCAGTATTTT
few,TRBV6-5,-,TRBJ2-7,CASSYSIFKNTPSYEQYF,TGTGCCAGCAGTTACTCAATTTTCAAGAACACCCCGTCCTACGAGCAGTACTTC
many,TRBV30,TRBD1,TRBJ2-7,CAWSRLGQGAYEQYF,TGTGCCTGGAGTCGATTAGGACAGGGTGCCTACGAGCAGTACTTC